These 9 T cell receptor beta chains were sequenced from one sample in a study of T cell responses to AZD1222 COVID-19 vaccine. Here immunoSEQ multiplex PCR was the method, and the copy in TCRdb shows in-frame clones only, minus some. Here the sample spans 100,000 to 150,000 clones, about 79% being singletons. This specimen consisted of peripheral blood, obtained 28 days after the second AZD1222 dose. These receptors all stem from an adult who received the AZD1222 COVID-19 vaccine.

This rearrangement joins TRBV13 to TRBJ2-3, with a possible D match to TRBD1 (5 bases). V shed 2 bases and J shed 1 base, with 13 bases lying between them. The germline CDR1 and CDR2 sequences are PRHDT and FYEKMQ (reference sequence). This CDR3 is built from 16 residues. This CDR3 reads CASSLSGARRTDTQYF. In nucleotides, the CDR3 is TGTGCCAGCAGCTTATCTGGGGCTAGACGCACAGATACGCAGTATTTT. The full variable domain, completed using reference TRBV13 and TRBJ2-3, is AAGVIQSPRHLIKEKRETATLKCYPIPRHDTVYWYQQGPGQDPQFLISFYEKMQSDKGSIPDRFSAQQFSDYHSELNMSSLELGDSALYFCASSLSGARRTDTQYFGPGTRLTVL.

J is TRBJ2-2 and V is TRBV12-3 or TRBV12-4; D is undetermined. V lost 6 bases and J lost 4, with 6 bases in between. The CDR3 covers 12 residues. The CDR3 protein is CASRQFTGELFF. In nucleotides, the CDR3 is TGTGCCAGCAGACAGTTCACCGGGGAGCTGTTTTTT.

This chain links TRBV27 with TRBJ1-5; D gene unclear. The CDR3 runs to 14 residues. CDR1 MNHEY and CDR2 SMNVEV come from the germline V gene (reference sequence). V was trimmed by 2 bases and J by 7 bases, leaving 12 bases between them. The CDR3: CASSLKGAGQPQHF. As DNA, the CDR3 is TGTGCCAGCAGTTTAAAGGGCGCAGGCCAGCCCCAGCATTTT.

CDR3 coding DNA: TGCGCCAGCAGTGAGCAGCGGGGGATCACCGGGGAGCTGTTTTTT. It is translated as CASSEQRGITGELFF. V usage is TRBV10-1 and J usage is TRBJ2-2; 8 nucleotides match TRBD2. V lost 2 bases and J lost 4; bases outside the gene matches: 3. Germline V gene data show CDR1 as WNHNN and CDR2 as SYGVQD (reference sequence). The CDR3 covers 15 residues.

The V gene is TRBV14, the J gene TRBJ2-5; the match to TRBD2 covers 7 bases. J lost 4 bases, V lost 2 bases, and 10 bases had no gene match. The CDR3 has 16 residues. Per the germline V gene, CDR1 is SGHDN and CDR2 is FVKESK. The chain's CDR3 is CASSQRGGGARETQYF. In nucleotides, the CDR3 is TGTGCCAGCAGCCAACGTGGCGGGGGAGCCAGAGAGACCCAGTACTTC.

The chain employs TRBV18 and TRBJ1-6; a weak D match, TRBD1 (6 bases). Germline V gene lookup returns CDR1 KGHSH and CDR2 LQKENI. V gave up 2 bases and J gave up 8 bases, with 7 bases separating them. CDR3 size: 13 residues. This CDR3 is CASSPRTDSPLHF. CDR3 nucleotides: TGTGCCAGCTCACCAAGGACAGATTCACCCCTCCACTTT.

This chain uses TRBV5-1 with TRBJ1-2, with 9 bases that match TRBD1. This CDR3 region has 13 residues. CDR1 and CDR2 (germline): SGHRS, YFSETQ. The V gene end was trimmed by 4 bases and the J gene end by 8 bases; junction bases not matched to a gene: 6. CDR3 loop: CASSTGQGGGYTF. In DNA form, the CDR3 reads TGCGCCAGCAGCACGGGACAGGGAGGCGGCTACACCTTC.

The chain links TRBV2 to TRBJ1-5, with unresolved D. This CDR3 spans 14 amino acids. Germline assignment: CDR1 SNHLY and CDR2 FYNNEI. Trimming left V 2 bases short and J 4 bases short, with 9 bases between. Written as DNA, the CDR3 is TGTGCCAGCAGTGAACAGGCTGCTAATCAGCCCCAGCATTTT. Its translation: CASSEQAANQPQHF.

For the CDR3, the DNA is TGTGCCACCAGCAAAGACAGGGGTAGTTTATTAATCACCGGGGAGCTGTTTTTT. It specifies CATSKDRGSLLITGELFF. The V gene is TRBV15, the J gene TRBJ2-2; TRBD1 matches at 8 bases. Germline V gene lookup returns CDR1 LNHNV and CDR2 YYDKDF (reference sequence). The CDR3 has 18 residues. Unmatched junction bases numbered 14, after V lost 4 bases and J lost 4 bases.